This T cell receptor (beta chain) was sequenced in a study of CD8 T cells in ankylosing spondylitis (TCRdb year 2017). For context, the study as a whole: The study set out to find disease-linked TCR variants by profiling T cell receptor beta repertoires in ankylosing spondylitis patients and healthy donors. Peripheral blood was sampled, and synovial fluid was additionally collected from ankylosing spondylitis patients. In total, the full study cohort was made up of 95 to 110 healthy donors and approximately 27 ankylosing spondylitis patients.

The investigation overall reported the following: In peripheral blood, the disease-linked clones were found at relatively low frequencies and had a CD8+ phenotype. The disease-linked clones were reported to be significantly enriched in matched synovial fluid samples from ankylosing spondylitis patients. A TCR beta motif of eight highly homologous amino acid variants appeared characteristic of blood from ankylosing spondylitis patients. Some TCR beta motif variants had previously been reported in synovial fluid and blood of reactive arthritis patients, which suggested common disease-initiation mechanisms.

V is clipped by 5 bases and J by 2 bases, and the sequence between their germline boundaries is 13 bases long. CDR1 SGHAT and CDR2 FQNNGV are derived from the germline V gene. Taken from cysteine to phenylalanine, the CDR3 has 15 residues. CDR3 DNA only is kept here, 45 bases in frame from base 1. In this sample, this clonotype turned up many times. The antigen it binds to is not known. No per-base quality is available; no much larger clone lies one base away. The sequencer listed for this sample is Illumina HiSeq 2500. Quantitative 5'-RACE with molecular barcodes was the method used to prepare the TCR beta libraries. The paper's data handling went like this. To identify disease-linked TCR variants, a new computational method was used, one built on a probabilistic model of VDJ rearrangement. TCRdb itself trimmed the public reads at Q25 with fastp, ran MiXCR and retained productive beta chains. Rows are combined by CDR3 protein, so each entry shows the most common genes and DNA. The V and J calls were not made by the authors but by TCRdb's processing. This sample gives around 150,000 distinct CDR3 sequences in total; just under 7.5% of them show up just once. The ten largest account for over 10% of the sample.

This sequence uses TRBV11-2 and TRBJ1-3, and possibly TRBD1, on 6 matching bases. The TCR sequence derives from a female donor with ankylosing spondylitis or in good health (not recorded which). The sequencing input was blood, either unsorted or a sorted T cell fraction (not recorded which). The DNA sequence is TGTGCCAGCAGCCCACAGGGAAGGACTGGAAACACCATATATTTT. Its protein reads: CASSPQGRTGNTIYF.